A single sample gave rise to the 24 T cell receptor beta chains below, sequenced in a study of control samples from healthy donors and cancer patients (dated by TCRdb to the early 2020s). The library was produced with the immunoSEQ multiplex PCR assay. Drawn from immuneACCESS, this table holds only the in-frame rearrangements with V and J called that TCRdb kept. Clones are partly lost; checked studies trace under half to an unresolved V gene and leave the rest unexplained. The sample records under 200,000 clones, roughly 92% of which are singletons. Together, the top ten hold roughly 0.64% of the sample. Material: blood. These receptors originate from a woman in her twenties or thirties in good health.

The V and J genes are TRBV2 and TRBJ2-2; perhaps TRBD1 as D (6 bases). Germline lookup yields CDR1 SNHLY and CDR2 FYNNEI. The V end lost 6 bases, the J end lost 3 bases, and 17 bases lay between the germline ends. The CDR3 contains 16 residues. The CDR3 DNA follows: TGTGCCAGCAGCCCCTTCCAGGGGACCTACACCGGGGAGCTGTTTTTT. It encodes CASSPFQGTYTGELFF.

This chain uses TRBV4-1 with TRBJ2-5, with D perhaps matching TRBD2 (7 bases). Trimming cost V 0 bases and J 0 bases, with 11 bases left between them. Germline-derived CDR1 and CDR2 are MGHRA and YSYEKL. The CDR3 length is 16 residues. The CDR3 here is CASSQEGGPNQETQYF. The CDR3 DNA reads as TGCGCCAGCAGCCAAGAGGGGGGGCCCAACCAAGAGACCCAGTACTTC.

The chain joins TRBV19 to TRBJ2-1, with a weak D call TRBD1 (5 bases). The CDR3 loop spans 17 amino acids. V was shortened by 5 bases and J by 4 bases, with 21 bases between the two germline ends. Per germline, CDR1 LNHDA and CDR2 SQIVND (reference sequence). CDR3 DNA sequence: TGTGCCAGTAGTCATTTGCAGACGGACAACCATTACAATGAGCAGTTCTTC. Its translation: CASSHLQTDNHYNEQFF.

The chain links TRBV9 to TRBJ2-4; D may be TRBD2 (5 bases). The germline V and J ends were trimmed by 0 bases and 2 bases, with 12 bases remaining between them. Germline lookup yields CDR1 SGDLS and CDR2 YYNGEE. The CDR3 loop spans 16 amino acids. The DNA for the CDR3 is TGTGCCAGCAGCGTAGAGGCGGGTCCCCCCAAAAACATTCAGTACTTC. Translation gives CASSVEAGPPKNIQYF.

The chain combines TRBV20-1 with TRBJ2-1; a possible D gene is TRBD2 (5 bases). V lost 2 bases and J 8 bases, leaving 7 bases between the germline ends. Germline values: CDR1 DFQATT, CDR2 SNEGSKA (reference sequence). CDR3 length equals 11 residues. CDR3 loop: CSARQRHEQFF. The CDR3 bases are TGCAGTGCTAGACAGCGGCATGAGCAGTTCTTC.

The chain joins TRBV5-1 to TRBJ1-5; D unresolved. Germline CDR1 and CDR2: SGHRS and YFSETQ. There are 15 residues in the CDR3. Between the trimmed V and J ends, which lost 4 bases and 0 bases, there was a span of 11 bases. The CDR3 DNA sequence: TGCGCCAGCAGCCCGGACGGGGATAGCAATCAGCCCCAGCATTTT. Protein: CASSPDGDSNQPQHF. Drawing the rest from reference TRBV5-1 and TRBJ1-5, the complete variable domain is KAGVTQTPRYLIKTRGQQVTLSCSPISGHRSVSWYQQTPGQGLQFLFEYFSETQRNKGNFPGRFSGRQFSNSRSEMNVSTLELGDSALYLCASSPDGDSNQPQHFGDGTRLSIL.

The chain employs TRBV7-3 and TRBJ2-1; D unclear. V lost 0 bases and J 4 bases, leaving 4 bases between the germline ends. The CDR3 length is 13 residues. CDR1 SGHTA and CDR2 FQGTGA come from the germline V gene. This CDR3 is CASSLTAYNEQFF. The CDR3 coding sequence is TGTGCCAGCAGCTTAACGGCGTACAATGAGCAGTTCTTC.

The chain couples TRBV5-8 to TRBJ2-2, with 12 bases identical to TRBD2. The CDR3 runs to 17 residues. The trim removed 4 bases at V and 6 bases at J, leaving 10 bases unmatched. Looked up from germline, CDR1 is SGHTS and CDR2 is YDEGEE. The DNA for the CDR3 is TGTGCCAGCAGCCCGCCGGGACTAGCGGGCCTTCCCGGGGAGCTGTTTTTT. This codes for CASSPPGLAGLPGELFF.

This chain's CDR3 is CASSFKSFNYGYTF. As DNA, the CDR3 is TGTGCCAGCAGCTTCAAGTCCTTTAACTATGGCTACACCTTC. V gene TRBV5-8 combines with J gene TRBJ1-2, with D unclear. Trimming removed 2 bases from V and 1 base from J, with 9 bases in between. The germline gives CDR1 SGHTS, CDR2 YDEGEE. The CDR3 covers 14 residues.

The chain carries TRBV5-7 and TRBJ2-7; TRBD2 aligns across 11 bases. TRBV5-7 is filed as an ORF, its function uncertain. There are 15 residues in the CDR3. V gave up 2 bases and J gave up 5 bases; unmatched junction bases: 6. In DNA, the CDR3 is TGTGCCAGCAGCTTTAGCGGGAGGGCCTTTAACGAGCAGTACTTC. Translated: CASSFSGRAFNEQYF.

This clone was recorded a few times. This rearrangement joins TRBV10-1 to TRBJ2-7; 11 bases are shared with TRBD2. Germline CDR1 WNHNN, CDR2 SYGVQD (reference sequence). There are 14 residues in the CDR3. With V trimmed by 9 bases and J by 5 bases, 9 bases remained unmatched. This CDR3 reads CARNITSGGHEQYF. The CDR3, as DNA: TGCGCCAGAAACATAACTAGCGGGGGCCACGAGCAGTACTTC.

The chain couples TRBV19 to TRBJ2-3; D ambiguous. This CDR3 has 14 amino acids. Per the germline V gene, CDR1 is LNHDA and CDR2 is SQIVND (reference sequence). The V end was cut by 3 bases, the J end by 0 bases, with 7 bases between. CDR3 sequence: CASSIFGSTDTQYF. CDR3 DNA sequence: TGTGCCAGTAGTATCTTCGGAAGCACAGATACGCAGTATTTT.

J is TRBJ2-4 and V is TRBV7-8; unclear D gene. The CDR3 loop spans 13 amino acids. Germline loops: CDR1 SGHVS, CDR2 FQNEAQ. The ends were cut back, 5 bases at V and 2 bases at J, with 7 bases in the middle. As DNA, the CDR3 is TGTGCCAGCAGCCCGTCTACCAAAAACATTCAGTACTTC. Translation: CASSPSTKNIQYF.

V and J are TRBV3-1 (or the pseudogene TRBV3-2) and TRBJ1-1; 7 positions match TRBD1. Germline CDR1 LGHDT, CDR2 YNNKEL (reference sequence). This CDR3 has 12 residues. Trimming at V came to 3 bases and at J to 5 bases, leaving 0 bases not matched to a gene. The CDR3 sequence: CASSQDRTEAFF. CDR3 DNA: TGTGCCAGCAGCCAGGACAGGACTGAAGCTTTCTTT.

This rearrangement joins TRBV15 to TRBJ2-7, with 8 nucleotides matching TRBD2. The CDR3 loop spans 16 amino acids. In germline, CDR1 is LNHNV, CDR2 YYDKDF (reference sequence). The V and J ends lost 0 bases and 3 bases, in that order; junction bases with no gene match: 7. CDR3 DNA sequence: TGTGCCACCAGCAGAGATTACGGCGGGAGGCTCTACGAGCAGTACTTC. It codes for CATSRDYGGRLYEQYF.

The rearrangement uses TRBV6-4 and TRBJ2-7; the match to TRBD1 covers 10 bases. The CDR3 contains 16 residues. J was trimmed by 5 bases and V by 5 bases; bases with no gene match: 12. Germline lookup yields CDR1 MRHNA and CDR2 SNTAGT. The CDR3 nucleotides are TGTGCCAGCAGTCCTACAACCGGGACAGGGGCCCACGAGCAGTACTTC. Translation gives CASSPTTGTGAHEQYF.

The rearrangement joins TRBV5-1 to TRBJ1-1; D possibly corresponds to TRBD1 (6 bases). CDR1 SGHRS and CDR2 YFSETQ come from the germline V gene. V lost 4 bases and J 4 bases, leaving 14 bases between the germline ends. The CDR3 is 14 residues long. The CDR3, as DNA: TGCGCCAGCAGCGCTAAAGGGGGGCTCACTGAAGCTTTCTTT. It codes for CASSAKGGLTEAFF.

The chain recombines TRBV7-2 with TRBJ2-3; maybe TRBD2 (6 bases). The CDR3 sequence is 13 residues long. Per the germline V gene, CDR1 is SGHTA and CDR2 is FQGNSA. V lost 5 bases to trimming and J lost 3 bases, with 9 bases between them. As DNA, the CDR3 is TGTGCCAGCAGCACGGGAGTGACAGATACGCAGTATTTT. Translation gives CASSTGVTDTQYF.

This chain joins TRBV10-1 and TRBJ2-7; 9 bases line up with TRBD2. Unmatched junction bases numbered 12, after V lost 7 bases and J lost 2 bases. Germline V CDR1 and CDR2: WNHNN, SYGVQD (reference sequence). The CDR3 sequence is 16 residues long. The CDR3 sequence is CASISRLAALPYEQYF. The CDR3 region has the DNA TGCGCCAGCATTTCCCGACTAGCGGCCCTTCCCTACGAGCAGTACTTC.

Written as DNA, the CDR3 is TGTGCCAGCAGCGAGGGGGACAGGAGAGACACTGAAGCTTTCTTT. It translates to CASSEGDRRDTEAFF. This chain uses TRBV4-2 with TRBJ1-1, with 8 bases aligning to TRBD1. The length of the CDR3 is 15 residues. V dropped 5 bases and J dropped 3; count of bases not matched to a gene: 8. Germline V gene data show CDR1 as LGHNA and CDR2 as YNFKEQ.

The CDR3: CASSFAEDLSSYNEQFF. In nucleotides, the CDR3 is TGCGCCAGCAGCTTCGCGGAGGACTTGAGCTCCTACAATGAGCAGTTCTTC. The chain employs TRBV5-1 and TRBJ2-1, with a possible D match to TRBD2 (5 bases). The CDR3 runs to 17 residues. CDR1 and CDR2 from the germline V gene are SGHRS and YFSETQ. V lost 2 bases and J 0 bases, leaving 15 bases between the germline ends.

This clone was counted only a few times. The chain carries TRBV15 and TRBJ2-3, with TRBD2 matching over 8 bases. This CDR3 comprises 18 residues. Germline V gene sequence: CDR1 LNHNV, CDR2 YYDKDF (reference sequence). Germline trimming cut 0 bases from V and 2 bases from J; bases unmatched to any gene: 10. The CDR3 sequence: CATSRDSPSGRNTDTQYF. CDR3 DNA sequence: TGTGCCACCAGCAGAGACTCTCCTAGCGGGCGGAACACAGATACGCAGTATTTT.

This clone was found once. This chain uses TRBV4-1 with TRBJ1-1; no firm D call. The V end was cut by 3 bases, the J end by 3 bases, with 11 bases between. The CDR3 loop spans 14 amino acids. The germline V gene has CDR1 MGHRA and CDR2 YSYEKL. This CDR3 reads CASSHPTDYTEAFF. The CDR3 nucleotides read TGCGCCAGCAGCCATCCGACGGACTACACTGAAGCTTTCTTT.

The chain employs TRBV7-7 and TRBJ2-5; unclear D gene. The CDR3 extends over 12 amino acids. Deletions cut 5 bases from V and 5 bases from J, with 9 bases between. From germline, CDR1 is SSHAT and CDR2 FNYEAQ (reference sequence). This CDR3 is CASSPDSETQYF. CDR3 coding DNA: TGTGCCAGCAGCCCCGATTCGGAGACCCAGTACTTC.